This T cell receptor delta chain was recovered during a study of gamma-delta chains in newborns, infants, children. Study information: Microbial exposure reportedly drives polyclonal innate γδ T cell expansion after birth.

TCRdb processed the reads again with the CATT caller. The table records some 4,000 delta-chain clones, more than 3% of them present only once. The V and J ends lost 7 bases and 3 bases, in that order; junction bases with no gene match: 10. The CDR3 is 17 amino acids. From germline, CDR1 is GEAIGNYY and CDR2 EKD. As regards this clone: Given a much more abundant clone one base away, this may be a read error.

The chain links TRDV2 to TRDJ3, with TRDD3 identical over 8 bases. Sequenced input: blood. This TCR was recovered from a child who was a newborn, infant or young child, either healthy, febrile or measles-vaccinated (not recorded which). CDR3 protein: CACGLGVPHWDTRQMFF. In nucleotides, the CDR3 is TGTGCCTGCGGACTGGGGGTCCCACACTGGGACACCCGACAGATGTTTTTC.